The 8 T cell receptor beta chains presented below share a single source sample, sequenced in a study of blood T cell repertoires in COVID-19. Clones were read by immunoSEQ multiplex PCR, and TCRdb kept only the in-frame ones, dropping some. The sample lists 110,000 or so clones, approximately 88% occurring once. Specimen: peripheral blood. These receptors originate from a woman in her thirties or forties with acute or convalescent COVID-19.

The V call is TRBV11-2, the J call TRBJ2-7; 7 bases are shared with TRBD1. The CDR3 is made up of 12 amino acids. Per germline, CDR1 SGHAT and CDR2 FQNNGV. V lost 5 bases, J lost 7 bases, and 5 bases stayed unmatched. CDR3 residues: CASSRDRGEQYF. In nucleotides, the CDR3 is TGTGCCAGCAGCCGGGACAGAGGGGAGCAGTACTTC.

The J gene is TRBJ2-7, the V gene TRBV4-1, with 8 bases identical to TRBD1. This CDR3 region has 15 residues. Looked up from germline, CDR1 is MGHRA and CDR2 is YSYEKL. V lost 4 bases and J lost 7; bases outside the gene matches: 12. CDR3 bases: TGCGCCAGCAGCCCCGAGGACAGGGTTGGGGGGGAGCAGTACTTC. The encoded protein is CASSPEDRVGGEQYF.

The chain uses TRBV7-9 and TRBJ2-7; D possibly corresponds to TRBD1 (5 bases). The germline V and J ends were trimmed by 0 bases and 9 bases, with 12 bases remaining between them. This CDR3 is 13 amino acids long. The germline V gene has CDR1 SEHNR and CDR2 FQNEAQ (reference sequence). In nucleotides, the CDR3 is TGTGCCAGCAGCTTAGCAGGGGTTGACCGGCAGTACTTC. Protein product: CASSLAGVDRQYF.

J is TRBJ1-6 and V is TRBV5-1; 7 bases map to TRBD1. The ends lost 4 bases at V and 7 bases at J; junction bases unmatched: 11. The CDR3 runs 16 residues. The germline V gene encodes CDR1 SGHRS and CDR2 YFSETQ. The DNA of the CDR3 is TGCGCCAGCAGCATAGACCGACAGGGCAGGAATTCACCCCTCCACTTT. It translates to CASSIDRQGRNSPLHF.

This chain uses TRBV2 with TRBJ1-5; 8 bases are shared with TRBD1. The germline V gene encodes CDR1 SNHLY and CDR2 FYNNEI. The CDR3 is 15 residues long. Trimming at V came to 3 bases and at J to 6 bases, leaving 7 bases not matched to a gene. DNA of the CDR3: TGTGCCAGCAGTGACCGGGACAGGAGGGCTCAGCCCCAGCATTTT. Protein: CASSDRDRRAQPQHF.

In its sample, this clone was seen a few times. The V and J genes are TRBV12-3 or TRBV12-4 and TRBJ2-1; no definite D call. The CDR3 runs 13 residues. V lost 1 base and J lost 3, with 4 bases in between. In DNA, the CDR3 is TGTGCCAGCAGTTTAGGCAGCTACAATGAGCAGTTCTTC. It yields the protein CASSLGSYNEQFF.

This CDR3 reads CASSLAGGPTTDTQYF. DNA of the CDR3: TGTGCCAGCAGCTTAGCGGGGGGGCCGACGACAGATACGCAGTATTTT. This chain uses TRBV7-2 with TRBJ2-3; tentative D call: TRBD2 (7 bases). The CDR3 consists of 16 residues. Germline lookup yields CDR1 SGHTA and CDR2 FQGNSA. V was cut by 0 bases and J by 3 bases, with 13 bases left in between.

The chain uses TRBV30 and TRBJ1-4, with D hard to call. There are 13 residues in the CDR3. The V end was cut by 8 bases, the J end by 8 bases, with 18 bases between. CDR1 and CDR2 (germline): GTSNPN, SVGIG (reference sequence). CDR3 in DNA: TGTGCCCGATCGGGTCAACAAGGAGAAAAACTGTTTTTT. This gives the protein CARSGQQGEKLFF.